The next 24 T cell receptor beta chains were all read from a single sample in a study of PD-1 blockade in classical Hodgkin lymphoma. Exposure to brentuximab vedotin varied, and each patient had relapsed following autologous stem cell transplantation. Data came from immunoSEQ multiplex PCR; TCRdb stores just in-frame clones and leaves some out. The profile shows around 9,900 clones, 92% of them singletons. This sample comprised peripheral blood mononuclear cells (PBMCs), obtained at baseline. These receptors were obtained from a human donor with classical Hodgkin lymphoma.

The chain recombines TRBV28 with TRBJ2-3; D remains ambiguous. Germline V gives CDR1 MDHEN, CDR2 SYDVKM. Trimming stripped 2 bases from V and 0 bases from J, with 9 bases between. CDR3 size: 15 residues. CDR3 amino acids: CASSLTPSSTDTQYF. CDR3 in DNA: TGTGCCAGCAGTTTAACTCCCTCCAGCACAGATACGCAGTATTTT.

This chain links TRBV28 with TRBJ2-7; weak D call: TRBD1 (6 bases). This CDR3 is built from 14 residues. Trimming took off 8 bases at V and 5 bases at J, with 19 bases between the two ends. Germline CDR1 MDHEN, CDR2 SYDVKM. The CDR3, as DNA: TGTGCCAGCCTCGTTACCACAGGGAGCCACGAGCAGTACTTC. Protein: CASLVTTGSHEQYF.

V gene TRBV5-8 combines with J gene TRBJ2-5; D possibly corresponds to TRBD2 (6 bases). The J call may be in error: the DNA end matches TRBJ2-7 better. This CDR3 contains 14 residues. Germline values: CDR1 SGHTS, CDR2 YDEGEE. The CDR3: CASSLGRLRNEQYF. CDR3 coding DNA: TGTGCCAGCAGCTTAGGGAGGCTCAGAAACGAGCAGTACTTC.

The chain employs TRBV19 and TRBJ2-7; possibly TRBD2 for D (5 bases). The CDR3 is 19 amino acids. CDR1 is LNHDA, CDR2 SQIVND, per germline (reference sequence). Deletions cut 6 bases from V and 0 bases from J, with 27 bases between. CDR3 nucleotides: TGTGCCAGTAGCACCGAAGGAGGAATGAATCTGAGTTTCTCCTACGAGCAGTACTTC. It specifies CASSTEGGMNLSFSYEQYF. The whole variable domain, remainder taken from reference TRBV19 and TRBJ2-7, is DGGITQSPKYLFRKEGQNVTLSCEQNLNHDAMYWYRQDPGQGLRLIYYSQIVNDFQKGDIAEGYSVSREKKESFPLTVTSAQKNPTAFYLCASSTEGGMNLSFSYEQYFGPGTRLTVT.

V gene TRBV6-8 combines with J gene TRBJ2-2; D not resolved. CDR1 and CDR2 from the germline V gene are MNHGY and SAAAGT. The ends were cut back, 2 bases at V and 7 bases at J, with 11 bases in the middle. This CDR3 is built from 14 residues. CDR3 nucleotide sequence: TGTGCCAGCAGTTACGAAAGGGCCGGCGGGGAGCTGTTTTTT. This gives the protein CASSYERAGGELFF.

The chain couples TRBV29-1 to TRBJ1-1, with TRBD1 as a possible D gene (5 bases). There are 13 residues in the CDR3. Germline CDR1 SQVTM, CDR2 ANQGSEA. Trimming removed 4 bases from V and 2 bases from J, with 11 bases in between. CDR3 nucleotide sequence: TGCAGCGTTGGGCAGGGATTTAACACTGAAGCTTTCTTT. It translates to CSVGQGFNTEAFF.

The rearrangement links TRBV14 to TRBJ1-1; D perhaps matches TRBD1 (6 bases). The V and J ends lost 0 bases and 10 bases respectively, with 12 bases between them. The V gene's germline CDR1 is SGHDN and CDR2 FVKESK. The CDR3 is made up of 13 amino acids. CDR3 loop: CASSQDRGGSAFF. CDR3 in DNA: TGTGCCAGCAGCCAAGATAGAGGGGGTTCAGCTTTCTTT.

This clone was counted a single time. DNA of the CDR3: TGTGCCAGCAGTTTCTTCATTCGAGGTGATGAGCAGTTCTTC. This encodes CASSFFIRGDEQFF. The V and J genes are TRBV27 and TRBJ2-1; D is undetermined. Trimming pared 3 bases from V and 8 bases from J, leaving 14 bases between. The germline gives CDR1 MNHEY, CDR2 SMNVEV (reference sequence). This CDR3 region has 14 residues.

The chain combines TRBV6-5 with TRBJ2-1; D unclear. Trimming removed 2 bases at V and 8 bases at J, with 4 bases between. CDR3 length: 11 amino acids. CDR1 is MNHEY and CDR2 is SVGAGI in the germline V gene. CDR3 sequence: CASSYDYEQFF. In nucleotides, the CDR3 is TGTGCCAGCAGTTACGACTATGAGCAGTTCTTC.

J is TRBJ1-2 and V is TRBV18; D unclear. This CDR3 contains 15 residues. Germline V gene lookup returns CDR1 KGHSH and CDR2 LQKENI. Deletions cut 6 bases from V and 5 bases from J, with 19 bases between. DNA for the CDR3: TGTGCCAGCTCCCCCTTTGAGGCAGATGATTATGGCTACACCTTC. Amino acid sequence: CASSPFEADDYGYTF.

Comments on this clone: Germline is not matched at one junction end, which may reflect a read error. The chain carries TRBV7-2 and TRBJ2-7, with D possibly matching TRBD1 (6 bases). This CDR3 has 11 residues. From germline, CDR1 is SGHTA and CDR2 FQGNSA. CDR3 protein: CASSLANRVNF. DNA for the CDR3: TGTGCCAGCAGCTTAGCGAACAGGGTAAACTTC.

CDR3 in amino acids: CASREDTEAFF. The CDR3 bases are TGTGCCAGCAGGGAGGACACTGAAGCTTTCTTT. V and J are TRBV6-6 and TRBJ1-1; the D is unclear. The CDR3 consists of 11 residues. V was cut by 6 bases and J by 3 bases, with 5 bases left in between. Per the germline V gene, CDR1 is MNHNY and CDR2 is SVGAGI (reference sequence).

CDR3 coding DNA: TGTGCCAGCAGACCGGGGACAGTAGACACTGAAGCTTTCTTT. Its protein is CASRPGTVDTEAFF. The rearrangement uses TRBV28 and TRBJ1-1; TRBD1 agrees at 7 bases. CDR1 and CDR2 (germline): MDHEN, SYDVKM. J was trimmed by 3 bases and V by 6 bases; bases with no gene match: 7. CDR3 length: 14 residues. The full variable domain, its missing parts supplied by reference TRBV28 and TRBJ1-1, is DVKVTQSSRYLVKRTGEKVFLECVQDMDHENMFWYRQDPGLGLRLIYFSYDVKMKEKGDIPEGYSVSREKKERFSLILESASTNQTSMYLCASRPGTVDTEAFFGQGTRLTVV.

The CDR3 nucleotides are TGTGCCAGCAGCTTTCGCTTGGACAGACAAGAGACCCAGTACTTC. Encoded protein: CASSFRLDRQETQYF. The chain combines TRBV7-9 with TRBJ2-5, with D perhaps matching TRBD1 (6 bases). CDR1 is SEHNR and CDR2 is FQNEAQ in the germline V gene (reference sequence). V gave up 3 bases and J gave up 2 bases, with 13 bases separating them. The CDR3 runs 15 residues.

The chain has TRBV6-1 and TRBJ1-5; TRBD1 aligns across 9 bases. Germline V gene data show CDR1 as MNHNS and CDR2 as SASEGT. V trimming: 7 bases; J trimming: 7 bases; junction bases outside the gene matches: 11. The CDR3 runs to 15 residues. CDR3 nucleotides: TGTGCCAGCACTGGGACAGGGATTAGGAGCCAGCCCCAGCATTTT. It yields the protein CASTGTGIRSQPQHF.

This clone appeared once. CDR3 region: CASSELAGSYNEQFF. CDR3 bases: TGTGCCAGCAGTGAACTAGCGGGCTCCTACAATGAGCAGTTCTTC. V is TRBV6-1 and J is TRBJ2-1; 8 nucleotides agree with TRBD2. This CDR3 contains 15 residues. CDR1 MNHNS and CDR2 SASEGT come from the germline V gene. The V gene end was trimmed by 2 bases and the J gene end by 0 bases; junction bases not matched to a gene: 0.

The CDR3 sequence is CASREVGTETQYF. CDR3 in DNA: TGTGCCAGCAGGGAAGTCGGTACAGAGACCCAGTACTTC. The V gene is TRBV28, the J gene TRBJ2-5; no firm D call. The V and J ends lost 6 bases and 4 bases respectively, with 12 bases between them. Germline V gives CDR1 MDHEN, CDR2 SYDVKM. The CDR3 runs 13 residues.

V usage is TRBV5-1 and J usage is TRBJ2-7; a possible D gene is TRBD1 (6 bases). The ends were cut back, 2 bases at V and 3 bases at J, with 12 bases in the middle. Germline CDR1 reads SGHRS; CDR2 reads YFSETQ. CDR3 size: 14 residues. CDR3 nucleotide sequence: TGCGCCAGCAGCTTACTGGACAGACACTACGAGCAGTACTTC. Its translation is CASSLLDRHYEQYF. Filled out from reference TRBV5-1 and TRBJ2-7, the complete variable domain reads KAGVTQTPRYLIKTRGQQVTLSCSPISGHRSVSWYQQTPGQGLQFLFEYFSETQRNKGNFPGRFSGRQFSNSRSEMNVSTLELGDSALYLCASSLLDRHYEQYFGPGTRLTVT.

The V gene is TRBV19, the J gene TRBJ2-2; tentatively, D is TRBD1 or TRBD2 (6 bases each). V dropped 7 bases and J dropped 4 bases, with 13 bases sitting between them. CDR3 length: 14 amino acids. Germline V CDR1 and CDR2: LNHDA, SQIVND (reference sequence). The CDR3 nucleotides read TGTGCCAGTAAGGGGGGCGCCGGCACCGGGGAGCTGTTTTTT. This gives the protein CASKGGAGTGELFF.

The gene calls are TRBV9 and TRBJ2-1; TRBD2 agrees at 7 bases. V was pared by 0 bases and J by 2 bases, with 5 bases of the junction left unmatched. Germline-derived CDR1 and CDR2 are SGDLS and YYNGEE. The CDR3 spans 16 residues. The CDR3 spells CASSVATSATYNEQFF. CDR3 coding DNA: TGTGCCAGCAGCGTAGCCACTAGCGCAACCTACAATGAGCAGTTCTTC.

V usage is TRBV27 and J usage is TRBJ2-4, with D uncertain. Trimming cost V 6 bases and J 8 bases, with 2 bases left between them. Per the germline V gene, CDR1 is MNHEY and CDR2 is SMNVEV (reference sequence). CDR3 length: 9 amino acids. The CDR3 sequence is CASRDIQYF. DNA of the CDR3: TGTGCCAGCAGGGACATTCAGTACTTC.

The V gene is TRBV7-8, the J gene TRBJ2-5; 12 nucleotides align to TRBD2. V gave up 0 bases and J gave up 5 bases; unmatched junction bases: 10. The CDR3 contains 18 residues. CDR1 and CDR2 (germline): SGHVS, FQNEAQ. As DNA, the CDR3 is TGTGCCAGCAGCTTAGCGCGGCTAGCGGGAGGGCCTGAGGAGACCCAGTACTTC. Its translation: CASSLARLAGGPEETQYF.

The chain is built from TRBV9 and TRBJ1-4; 9 nucleotides match TRBD1. The V gene end was trimmed by 4 bases and the J gene end by 3 bases; junction bases not matched to a gene: 4. Looked up from germline, CDR1 is SGDLS and CDR2 is YYNGEE. The CDR3 is 15 residues long. The chain's CDR3 is CASSPRTGANEKLFF. The CDR3, as DNA: TGTGCCAGCAGCCCCCGGACAGGGGCTAATGAAAAACTGTTTTTT.

The CDR3 bases are TGTGCCAGCAGTTTTAGAGTCTCCGCCTACGAGCAGTACTTC. Its protein is CASSFRVSAYEQYF. The chain carries TRBV27 and TRBJ2-7; D ambiguous. This CDR3 is built from 14 residues. CDR1 is MNHEY, CDR2 SMNVEV, per germline (reference sequence). Trimming removed 3 bases from V and 2 bases from J, with 11 bases in between.